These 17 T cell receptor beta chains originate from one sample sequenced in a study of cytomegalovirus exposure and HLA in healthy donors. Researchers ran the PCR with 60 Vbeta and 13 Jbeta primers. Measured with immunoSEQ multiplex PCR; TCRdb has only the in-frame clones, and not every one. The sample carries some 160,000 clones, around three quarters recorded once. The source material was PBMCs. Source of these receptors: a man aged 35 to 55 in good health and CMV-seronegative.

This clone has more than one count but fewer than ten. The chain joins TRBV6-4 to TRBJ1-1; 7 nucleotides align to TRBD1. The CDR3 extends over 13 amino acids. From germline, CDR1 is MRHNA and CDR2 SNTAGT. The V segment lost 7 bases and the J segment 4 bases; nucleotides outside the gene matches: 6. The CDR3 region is CASTTGMGTEAFF. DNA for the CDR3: TGTGCCAGCACGACAGGGATGGGCACTGAAGCTTTCTTT.

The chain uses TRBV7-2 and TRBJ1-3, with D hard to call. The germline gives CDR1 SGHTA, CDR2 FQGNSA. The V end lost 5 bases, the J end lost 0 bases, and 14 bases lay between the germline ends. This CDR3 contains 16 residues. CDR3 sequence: CASSPSFSASGNTIYF. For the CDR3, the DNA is TGTGCCAGCAGCCCCTCATTCAGCGCCTCTGGAAACACCATATATTTT.

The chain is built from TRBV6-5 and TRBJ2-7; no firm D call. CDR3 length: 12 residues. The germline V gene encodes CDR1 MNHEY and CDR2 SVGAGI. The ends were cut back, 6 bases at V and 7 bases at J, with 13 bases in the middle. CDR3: CASSGPAREQYF. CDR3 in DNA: TGTGCCAGCAGCGGCCCGGCGAGGGAGCAGTACTTC.

The CDR3 spells CAAGDSGRGNEQFF. The DNA of the CDR3 is TGTGCCGCAGGGGACAGCGGGAGAGGGAATGAGCAGTTCTTC. V is TRBV27 and J is TRBJ2-1, with D perhaps matching TRBD2 (8 bases). The V gene's germline CDR1 is MNHEY and CDR2 SMNVEV (reference sequence). The CDR3 runs to 14 residues. Trimming stripped 11 bases from V and 7 bases from J, with 21 bases between.

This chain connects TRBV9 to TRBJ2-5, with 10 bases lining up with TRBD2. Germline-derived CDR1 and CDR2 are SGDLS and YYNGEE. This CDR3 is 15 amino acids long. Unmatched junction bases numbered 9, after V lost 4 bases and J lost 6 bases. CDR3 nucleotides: TGTGCCAGCAGCCCCAGCGGGGGGGCCCCGAAGACCCAGTACTTC. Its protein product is CASSPSGGAPKTQYF.

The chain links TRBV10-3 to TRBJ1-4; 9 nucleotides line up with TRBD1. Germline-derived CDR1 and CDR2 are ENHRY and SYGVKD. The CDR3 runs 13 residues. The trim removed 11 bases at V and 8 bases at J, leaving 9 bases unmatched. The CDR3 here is CAASRDRDEKLFF. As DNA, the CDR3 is TGTGCCGCCTCCCGGGACAGGGACGAAAAACTGTTTTTT.

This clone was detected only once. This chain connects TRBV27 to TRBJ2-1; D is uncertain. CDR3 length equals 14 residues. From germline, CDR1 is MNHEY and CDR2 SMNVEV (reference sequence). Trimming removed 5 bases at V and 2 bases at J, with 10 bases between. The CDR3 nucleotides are TGTGCCAGCAGTAACATAGCCACCTACAATGAGCAGTTCTTC. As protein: CASSNIATYNEQFF.

The CDR3 sequence is CASSEWGRGGEAFF. The CDR3, as DNA: TGTGCCAGCAGTGAATGGGGAAGGGGTGGTGAAGCTTTCTTT. The rearrangement uses TRBV25-1 and TRBJ1-1; D perhaps matches TRBD1 (5 bases). Trimming took 1 base from V and 7 from J, leaving 13 bases between them. The germline CDR1 and CDR2 sequences are MGHDK and SYGVNS. The CDR3 covers 14 residues. The whole variable domain, filled in from reference TRBV25-1 and TRBJ1-1, reads EADIYQTPRYLVIGTGKKITLECSQTMGHDKMYWYQQDPGMELHLIHYSYGVNSTEKGDLSSESTVSRIRTEHFPLTLESARPSHTSQYLCASSEWGRGGEAFFGQGTRLTVV.

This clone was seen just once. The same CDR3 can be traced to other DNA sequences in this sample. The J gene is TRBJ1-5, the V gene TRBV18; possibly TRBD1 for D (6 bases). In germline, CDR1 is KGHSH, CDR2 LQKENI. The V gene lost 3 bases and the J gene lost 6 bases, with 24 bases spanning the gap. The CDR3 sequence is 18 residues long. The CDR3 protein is CASSPPANSGVRGQPQHF. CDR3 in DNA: TGTGCCAGCTCACCGCCAGCTAACTCAGGGGTTCGAGGTCAGCCCCAGCATTTT.

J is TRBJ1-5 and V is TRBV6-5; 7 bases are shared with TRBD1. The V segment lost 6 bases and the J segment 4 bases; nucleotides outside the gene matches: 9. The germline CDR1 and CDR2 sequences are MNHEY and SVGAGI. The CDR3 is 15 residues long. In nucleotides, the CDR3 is TGTGCCAGCAGCGTTACAGCAGGGGGTAATCAGCCCCAGCATTTT. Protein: CASSVTAGGNQPQHF.

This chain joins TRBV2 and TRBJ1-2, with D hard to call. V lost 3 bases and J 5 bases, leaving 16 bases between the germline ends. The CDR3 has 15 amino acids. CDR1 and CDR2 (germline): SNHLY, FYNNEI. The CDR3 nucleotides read TGTGCCAGCAGTGAGAATGGGAGGAGGTATTATGGCTACACCTTC. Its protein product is CASSENGRRYYGYTF.

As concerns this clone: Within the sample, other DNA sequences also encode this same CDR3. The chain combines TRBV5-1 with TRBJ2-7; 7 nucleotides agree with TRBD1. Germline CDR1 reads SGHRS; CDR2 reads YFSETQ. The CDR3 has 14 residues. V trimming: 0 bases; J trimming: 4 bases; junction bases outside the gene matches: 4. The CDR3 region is CASSLGQGGYEQYF. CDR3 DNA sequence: TGCGCCAGCAGCTTGGGACAGGGCGGGTACGAGCAGTACTTC. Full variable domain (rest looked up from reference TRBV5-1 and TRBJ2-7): KAGVTQTPRYLIKTRGQQVTLSCSPISGHRSVSWYQQTPGQGLQFLFEYFSETQRNKGNFPGRFSGRQFSNSRSEMNVSTLELGDSALYLCASSLGQGGYEQYFGPGTRLTVT.

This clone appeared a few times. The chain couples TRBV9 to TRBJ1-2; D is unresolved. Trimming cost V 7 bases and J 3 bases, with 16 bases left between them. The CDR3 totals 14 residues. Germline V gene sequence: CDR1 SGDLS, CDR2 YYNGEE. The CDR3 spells CASAVHKEDYGYTF. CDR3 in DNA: TGTGCCAGCGCGGTCCATAAAGAGGACTATGGCTACACCTTC. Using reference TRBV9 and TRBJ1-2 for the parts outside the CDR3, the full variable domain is DSGVTQTPKHLITATGQRVTLRCSPRSGDLSVYWYQQSLDQGLQFLIQYYNGEERAKGNILERFSAQQFPDLHSELNLSSLELGDSALYFCASAVHKEDYGYTFGSGTRLTVV.

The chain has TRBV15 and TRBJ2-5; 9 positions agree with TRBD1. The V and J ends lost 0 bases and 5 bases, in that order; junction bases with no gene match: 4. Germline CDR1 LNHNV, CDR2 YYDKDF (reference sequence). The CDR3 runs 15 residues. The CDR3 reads CATSRDLGQGETQYF. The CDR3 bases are TGTGCCACCAGCAGAGATCTTGGACAGGGGGAGACCCAGTACTTC.

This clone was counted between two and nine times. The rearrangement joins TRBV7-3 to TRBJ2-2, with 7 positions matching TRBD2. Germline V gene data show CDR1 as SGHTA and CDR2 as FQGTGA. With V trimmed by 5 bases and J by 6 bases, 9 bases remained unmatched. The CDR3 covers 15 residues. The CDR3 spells CASSPRASGPGELFF. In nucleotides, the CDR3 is TGTGCCAGCAGCCCACGGGCTAGCGGCCCCGGGGAGCTGTTTTTT.

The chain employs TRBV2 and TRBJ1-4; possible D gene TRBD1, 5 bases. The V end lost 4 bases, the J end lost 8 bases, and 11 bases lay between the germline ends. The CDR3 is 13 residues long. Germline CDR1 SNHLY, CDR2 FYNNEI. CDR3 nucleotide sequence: TGTGCCAGCAGTGGGGGCCTAGGAGAAAAACTGTTTTTT. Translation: CASSGGLGEKLFF.

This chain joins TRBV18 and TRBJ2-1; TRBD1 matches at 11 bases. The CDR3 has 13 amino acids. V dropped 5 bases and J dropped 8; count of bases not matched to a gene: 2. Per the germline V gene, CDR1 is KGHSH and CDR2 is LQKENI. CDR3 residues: CASSGDRGDEQFF. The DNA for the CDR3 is TGTGCCAGCTCAGGGGACAGGGGGGATGAGCAGTTCTTC.